The 9 T cell receptor beta chains below all came from one sample that was sequenced in a study of T cell responses to AZD1222 COVID-19 vaccine. Repertoires were generated with immunoSEQ multiplex PCR, while TCRdb's copy carries only in-frame clones and drops some. The sample holds 150,000 to 200,000 clones; 80% to 95% are singletons and the top ten take approximately 1.4%. The sequencing used peripheral blood, collected on day 0 of AZD1222 vaccination. The receptors derive from an adult in good health.

V usage is TRBV28 and J usage is TRBJ1-3; TRBD1 might be the D (5 bases). From germline, CDR1 is MDHEN and CDR2 SYDVKM. CDR3 length equals 16 residues. V gave up 3 bases and J gave up 0 bases, with 12 bases separating them. The CDR3 coding sequence is TGTGCCAGCAGTTTGCCCCCAGGGCTCTCTGGAAACACCATATATTTT. This sequence encodes CASSLPPGLSGNTIYF.

To note about this clone: Distinct nucleotide sequences in the sample also encode this CDR3. The V call is TRBV27, the J call TRBJ1-6; 7 nucleotides agree with TRBD1. The CDR3 contains 15 residues. J gave up 3 bases and V 6 bases, and 5 bases lay outside the gene matches. Germline assignment: CDR1 MNHEY and CDR2 SMNVEV (reference sequence). The CDR3 nucleotides are TGTGCCAGCAGCCAAGGGACAGTCTATAATTCACCCCTCCACTTT. Encoded protein: CASSQGTVYNSPLHF.

The chain combines TRBV28 with TRBJ2-2, with 7 bases aligning to TRBD1. Trimming at V came to 6 bases and at J to 0 bases, leaving 7 bases not matched to a gene. The germline CDR1 and CDR2 sequences are MDHEN and SYDVKM. CDR3 length: 16 amino acids. Here the CDR3 DNA reads TGTGCCAGCAGACAGGACAGGATCGCGAACACCGGGGAGCTGTTTTTT. Translating it yields CASRQDRIANTGELFF.

The rearrangement uses TRBV7-2 and TRBJ2-3; TRBD2 aligns across 10 bases. Looked up from germline, CDR1 is SGHTA and CDR2 is FQGNSA. CDR3 length: 17 residues. With 2 bases clipped from V and 1 base from J, the junction kept 6 bases outside the gene matches. The CDR3 loop reads CASSLTFSGGRTDTQYF. The CDR3 bases are TGTGCCAGCAGCTTAACCTTTAGCGGGGGGCGCACAGATACGCAGTATTTT.

The chain links TRBV7-4 to TRBJ2-4; no clear D. The CDR3 covers 15 residues. The germline V gene encodes CDR1 SGHVT and CDR2 SQSDAQ. Between the trimmed V and J ends, which lost 5 bases and 1 base, there was a span of 12 bases. CDR3 nucleotides: TGTGCCAGCAGCCCCACCCTGGGGGCCAAAAACATTCAGTACTTC. This translates into CASSPTLGAKNIQYF.

The rearrangement links TRBV5-8 to TRBJ1-4, with D hard to call. Trimming took 4 bases from V and 4 from J, leaving 11 bases between them. From germline, CDR1 is SGHTS and CDR2 YDEGEE. The CDR3 covers 14 residues. The CDR3 protein is CASSRSSSNEKLFF. The DNA for the CDR3 is TGTGCCAGCAGCCGGAGCTCGAGTAATGAAAAACTGTTTTTT.

The V call is TRBV13, the J call TRBJ1-5; 7 nucleotides match TRBD1. CDR1 and CDR2 (germline): PRHDT, FYEKMQ (reference sequence). After removal of 4 bases from V and 0 bases from J, the junction contained 3 bases not matched to a gene. The CDR3 covers 15 residues. CDR3 coding DNA: TGTGCCAGCAGCTACGGGACAGATAGCAATCAGCCCCAGCATTTT. It specifies CASSYGTDSNQPQHF. Together with reference TRBV13 and TRBJ1-5, the CDR3 gives the full variable domain: AAGVIQSPRHLIKEKRETATLKCYPIPRHDTVYWYQQGPGQDPQFLISFYEKMQSDKGSIPDRFSAQQFSDYHSELNMSSLELGDSALYFCASSYGTDSNQPQHFGDGTRLSIL.

This sequence joins TRBV7-9 and TRBJ1-5, with 10 nucleotides matching TRBD1. The CDR3 contains 16 residues. The V segment lost 5 bases and the J segment 2 bases; nucleotides outside the gene matches: 6. Germline V gives CDR1 SEHNR, CDR2 FQNEAQ (reference sequence). The CDR3, as DNA: TGTGCCAGCAGCCGAACTGGGACAGGGGGCAATCAGCCCCAGCATTTT. Its protein is CASSRTGTGGNQPQHF.

The chain joins TRBV10-2 to TRBJ2-1, with 7 bases aligning to TRBD1. The CDR3 runs 16 residues. Germline loops: CDR1 WSHSY, CDR2 SAAADI. J was trimmed by 6 bases and V by 0 bases; bases with no gene match: 8. The CDR3 is CASSESRQGVGNEQFF. CDR3 coding DNA: TGCGCCAGCAGTGAGTCTCGGCAGGGGGTCGGCAATGAGCAGTTCTTC.